These 7 T cell receptor beta chains came from one sample sequenced in a study of blood T cell repertoires in COVID-19. Profiling relied on immunoSEQ multiplex PCR, and the TCRdb table lists in-frame clones only, not all of them. The data hold hundreds of thousands of clones, with roughly 87% observed a single time. Sequenced material: PBMCs or T cells enriched from blood (not recorded which). The receptor source for this set is a woman in her thirties who had recovered from COVID-19.

Comment on this clone: Other DNA variants within this sample encode the same CDR3. V is TRBV29-1 and J is TRBJ2-7, with 7 nucleotides matching TRBD1. Per germline, CDR1 SQVTM and CDR2 ANQGSEA. The CDR3 extends over 13 amino acids. The V gene end was trimmed by 4 bases and the J gene end by 0 bases; junction bases not matched to a gene: 3. CDR3 DNA sequence: TGCAGCGTTGTTGGACAGGCCTCCTACGAGCAGTACTTC. Its translation: CSVVGQASYEQYF.

V and J are TRBV5-4 and TRBJ2-1; D not certain. V was pared by 0 bases and J by 1 base, with 2 bases between. This CDR3 spans 13 amino acids. The germline V gene has CDR1 SGHNT and CDR2 YYREEE (reference sequence). Here the CDR3 reads CASSLASYNEQFF. The CDR3 DNA sequence: TGTGCCAGCAGCTTGGCTTCCTACAATGAGCAGTTCTTC.

The chain links TRBV7-9 to TRBJ1-1; 8 nucleotides align to TRBD1. The CDR3 loop spans 13 amino acids. Germline V gene lookup returns CDR1 SEHNR and CDR2 FQNEAQ (reference sequence). J gave up 4 bases and V 3 bases, and 1 base lay outside the gene matches. CDR3 DNA: TGTGCCAGCAGCTTTGGACAGGGCACTGAAGCTTTCTTT. Translated: CASSFGQGTEAFF.

The V and J genes are TRBV2 and TRBJ1-5; D may be TRBD1 (6 bases). V gave up 3 bases and J gave up 5 bases, with 14 bases separating them. This CDR3 is built from 15 residues. Germline loops: CDR1 SNHLY, CDR2 FYNNEI. The CDR3 DNA is TGTGCCAGCAGTGATCTGGCAGGGGAATATCAGCCCCAGCATTTT. It yields the protein CASSDLAGEYQPQHF.

V usage is TRBV19 and J usage is TRBJ2-7; D gene ambiguous. CDR1 LNHDA and CDR2 SQIVND come from the germline V gene (reference sequence). V was trimmed by 0 bases and J by 2 bases, leaving 8 bases between them. CDR3 length: 14 residues. For the CDR3, the DNA is TGTGCCAGTAGTATAGACAGTTACACCTACGAGCAGTACTTC. It is translated as CASSIDSYTYEQYF.

V usage is TRBV2 and J usage is TRBJ1-1; D gene ambiguous. Between the trimmed V and J ends, which lost 3 bases and 4 bases, there was a span of 15 bases. This CDR3 comprises 15 residues. Germline V gene lookup returns CDR1 SNHLY and CDR2 FYNNEI. Here the CDR3 reads CASSDIVGGTTEAFF. The CDR3 bases are TGTGCCAGCAGTGATATCGTCGGCGGAACCACTGAAGCTTTCTTT.

The chain couples TRBV6-5 to TRBJ2-7; 7 bases fit TRBD1. V was clipped by 4 bases and J by 3 bases; unmatched bases: 6. This CDR3 contains 14 residues. The germline V gene encodes CDR1 MNHEY and CDR2 SVGAGI. The chain's CDR3 is CASSSGTEYYEQYF. CDR3 coding DNA: TGTGCCAGCAGTTCCGGGACAGAATACTACGAGCAGTACTTC.